This passage covers 10 T cell receptor beta chains from one sample sequenced in a study of early T cells in non-severe SARS-CoV-2 infection. TCRdb reprocessed the 5' RACE reads with MiXCR, giving one entry per CDR3 protein. In the table there are some 62,000 distinct CDR3 sequences, approximately 9.2% of which are singletons. The material was whole blood, obtained at baseline. These receptor sequences come from an adult who was a healthcare worker with PCR-confirmed SARS-CoV-2 infection or an uninfected control (not recorded which).

This clonotype occurred a few times. The genes are TRBV4-3 and TRBJ2-2; D not certain. Germline CDR1 LGHNA, CDR2 YSLEER. The CDR3 covers 15 residues. V lost 0 bases to trimming and J lost 8 bases, with 13 bases between them. CDR3 DNA: TGCGCCAGCAGCCAAGATCACCCCGATCCAGGGGAGCTGTTTTTT. Amino acids: CASSQDHPDPGELFF.

V is TRBV29-1 and J is TRBJ2-7; no firm D call. The CDR3 is made up of 13 amino acids. V was trimmed by 5 bases and J by 3 bases, leaving 14 bases between them. The V gene's germline CDR1 is SQVTM and CDR2 ANQGSEA. The CDR3 DNA reads as TGCAGCGTTTCGGGCCCTGGAAACTACGAGCAGTACTTC. This encodes CSVSGPGNYEQYF.

This clonotype turned up a few times. The chain joins TRBV12-5 to TRBJ2-1; 13 nucleotides agree with TRBD2. Germline-derived CDR1 and CDR2 are LGHNT and FRNRAP. After removal of 5 bases from V and 7 bases from J, the junction contained 5 bases not matched to a gene. CDR3 size: 15 residues. In nucleotides, the CDR3 is TGTGCTAGTGGTGTTACTAGCGGGAGGGAAAATGAGCAGTTCTTC. This codes for CASGVTSGRENEQFF.

This clonotype was seen at least ten times. The V call is TRBV6-6, the J call TRBJ1-5, with D possibly matching TRBD1 (5 bases). There are 14 residues in the CDR3. Trimming stripped 7 bases from V and 7 bases from J, with 17 bases between. The germline gives CDR1 MNHNY, CDR2 SVGAGI (reference sequence). CDR3 bases: TGTGCCAGCACCACGGGGGGATCGCACCAGCCCCAGCATTTT. Translating gives CASTTGGSHQPQHF.

This rearrangement joins TRBV18 to TRBJ2-1; D is unclear. The germline V and J ends were trimmed by 3 bases and 0 bases, with 9 bases remaining between them. CDR3 length: 15 residues. Germline loops: CDR1 KGHSH, CDR2 LQKENI. CDR3 region: CASSPGTLSYNEQFF. Here the CDR3 DNA reads TGTGCCAGCTCACCCGGAACCCTCTCCTACAATGAGCAGTTCTTC.

This clonotype has ten or more counts. This chain connects TRBV5-1 to TRBJ1-1; possible D gene TRBD1, 5 bases. With 4 bases removed from V and 4 bases from J, the gap between germline ends came to 23 bases. Per germline, CDR1 SGHRS and CDR2 YFSETQ. The CDR3 consists of 17 residues. The CDR3 protein is CASSTGDRNLEVTEAFF. Here the CDR3 DNA reads TGCGCCAGCAGCACCGGGGACCGCAACCTGGAGGTCACTGAAGCTTTCTTT.

This clonotype was recorded many times. V usage is TRBV7-9 and J usage is TRBJ2-3, with 9 bases that match TRBD2. The length of the CDR3 is 14 residues. The ends lost 3 bases at V and 8 bases at J; junction bases unmatched: 6. Germline values: CDR1 SEHNR, CDR2 FQNEAQ (reference sequence). DNA of the CDR3: TGTGCCAGCAGCTTTGGAGGCGGGAGGGTTACGCAGTATTTT. Protein product: CASSFGGGRVTQYF.

This clonotype occurred many times. The chain joins TRBV6-1 to TRBJ1-2; no clear D. V lost 3 bases and J 2 bases, leaving 13 bases between the germline ends. Per germline, CDR1 MNHNS and CDR2 SASEGT. The CDR3 loop spans 15 amino acids. CDR3 region: CASSDGLFSNYGYTF. The CDR3 bases are TGTGCCAGCAGTGATGGTCTCTTTTCAAACTATGGCTACACCTTC.

The table lists this clonotype with many counts. The genes are TRBV9 and TRBJ2-4; 10 bases are a match to TRBD2. The CDR3 has 15 amino acids. Germline V lookup: CDR1 SGDLS, CDR2 YYNGEE. The junction had 0 bases not matched to a gene; V was cut back by 0 bases and J by 3 bases. Written as DNA, the CDR3 is TGTGCCAGCAGCGTAGGGACTAGCGGCAAAAACATTCAGTACTTC. This codes for CASSVGTSGKNIQYF.

This chain joins TRBV5-1 and TRBJ1-1; tentatively, D is TRBD1 (5 bases). CDR3 length equals 12 residues. V lost 4 bases and J 5 bases, leaving 9 bases between the germline ends. Germline values: CDR1 SGHRS, CDR2 YFSETQ. The chain's CDR3 is CASSPWGTEAFF. The CDR3 DNA is TGCGCCAGCAGCCCGTGGGGGACTGAAGCTTTCTTT. Filled out from reference TRBV5-1 and TRBJ1-1, the complete variable domain reads KAGVTQTPRYLIKTRGQQVTLSCSPISGHRSVSWYQQTPGQGLQFLFEYFSETQRNKGNFPGRFSGRQFSNSRSEMNVSTLELGDSALYLCASSPWGTEAFFGQGTRLTVV.